The 9 T cell receptor beta chains presented below share a single source sample, sequenced in a study of blood T cell repertoires in COVID-19. Only in-frame clones appear in the TCRdb table, and some are missing; sequencing was by immunoSEQ multiplex PCR. The sample contains 250,000 to 350,000 clones, about 85% of which appear only once. Specimen: peripheral blood. These receptors were obtained from a woman aged 45 to 65 who had recovered from COVID-19.

The chain is built from TRBV11-3 and TRBJ2-2; D not certain. The CDR3 extends over 14 amino acids. V gave up 5 bases and J gave up 4 bases, with 11 bases separating them. Germline-derived CDR1 and CDR2 are SGHNT and YENEEA. The CDR3 here is CASSPSPITGELFF. For the CDR3, the DNA is TGTGCCAGCAGCCCCTCACCTATCACCGGGGAGCTGTTTTTT.

This clone was observed a single time. The chain uses TRBV11-2 and TRBJ1-2, with TRBD1 as a possible D gene (5 bases). The CDR3 is made up of 13 amino acids. V was clipped by 3 bases and J by 5 bases, with 10 bases between them. Looked up from germline, CDR1 is SGHAT and CDR2 is FQNNGV. CDR3 in amino acids: CASSFETAYGYTF. For the CDR3, the DNA is TGTGCCAGCAGCTTCGAGACAGCTTATGGCTACACCTTC.

This chain joins TRBV2 and TRBJ1-5; D ambiguous. Germline loops: CDR1 SNHLY, CDR2 FYNNEI. V lost 7 bases and J 9 bases, leaving 10 bases between the germline ends. The CDR3 runs 11 residues. Here the CDR3 reads CASTGSRPQHF. The CDR3, as DNA: TGTGCCAGCACGGGATCTCGGCCCCAGCATTTT.

The chain recombines TRBV9 with TRBJ2-7; possible D gene TRBD1, 5 bases. Germline V gene data show CDR1 as SGDLS and CDR2 as YYNGEE. Between the trimmed V and J ends, which lost 0 bases and 6 bases, there was a span of 13 bases. This CDR3 is built from 14 residues. The CDR3 nucleotides read TGTGCCAGCAGCGTAGGGGCCAGGGCTTCCGAGCAGTACTTC. Translation: CASSVGARASEQYF.

V is TRBV30 and J is TRBJ2-5; TRBD2 matches at 8 bases. The V and J ends lost 7 bases and 3 bases, in that order; junction bases with no gene match: 4. Germline V gives CDR1 GTSNPN, CDR2 SVGIG (reference sequence). The CDR3 contains 12 residues. The CDR3 DNA follows: TGTGCCTCGACTAGCGTCGAAGAGACCCAGTACTTC. Its translation is CASTSVEETQYF.

The chain combines TRBV27 with TRBJ1-2; 8 nucleotides line up with TRBD1. The CDR3 loop spans 15 amino acids. Per the germline V gene, CDR1 is MNHEY and CDR2 is SMNVEV (reference sequence). V dropped 3 bases and J dropped 7; count of bases not matched to a gene: 10. The CDR3 region is CASSLLGRGPGGYTF. The CDR3 DNA follows: TGTGCCAGCAGTTTGTTGGGCAGGGGGCCCGGTGGCTACACCTTC.

The chain links TRBV27 to TRBJ1-1; 8 nucleotides agree with TRBD1. The CDR3 extends over 16 amino acids. Germline CDR1 reads MNHEY; CDR2 reads SMNVEV (reference sequence). V shed 4 bases and J 6 bases; nucleotides not matched to a gene: 13. In DNA, the CDR3 is TGTGCCAGCAGTTCCAGGGGGACAGGCCCGGTGGCTGAAGCTTTCTTT. Its translation is CASSSRGTGPVAEAFF.

V is TRBV19 and J is TRBJ1-2; D is unresolved. From germline, CDR1 is LNHDA and CDR2 SQIVND (reference sequence). This CDR3 is built from 15 residues. Deletions cut 1 base from V and 8 bases from J, with 17 bases between. The CDR3 region has the DNA TGTGCCAGTAGTATAGCCCTCCACCCCCTGAGAGGCTACACCTTC. It codes for CASSIALHPLRGYTF.

The gene calls are TRBV14 and TRBJ1-2; TRBD1 matches 7 bases. With V trimmed by 0 bases and J by 6 bases, 10 bases remained unmatched. In germline, CDR1 is SGHDN, CDR2 FVKESK. CDR3 length: 16 residues. CDR3 nucleotide sequence: TGTGCCAGCAGCCAAGAATGGGGAAGGGGGCTAAATGGCTACACCTTC. This codes for CASSQEWGRGLNGYTF.